Below are 30 T cell receptor beta chains sequenced from a single sample in a study of blood T cell repertoires in COVID-19. Sequenced by immunoSEQ multiplex PCR; TCRdb stores in-frame clones only, minus some. The sample consists of some 200,000 clones, 70% to 90% of them appearing once. The specimen sequenced was peripheral blood. The receptors originated from a woman aged 40 to 49 with acute or convalescent COVID-19.

This rearrangement joins TRBV4-1 to TRBJ2-3; 10 nucleotides line up with TRBD2. CDR1 MGHRA and CDR2 YSYEKL come from the germline V gene. The CDR3 spans 19 residues. V lost 3 bases, J lost 4 bases, and 16 bases stayed unmatched. The chain's CDR3 is CASSQGLLAGAIGADTQYF. The CDR3 DNA follows: TGCGCCAGCAGCCAGGGGTTGCTAGCGGGGGCCATCGGGGCAGATACGCAGTATTTT.

The J gene is TRBJ2-2, the V gene TRBV9; 9 positions match TRBD2. V was pared by 3 bases and J by 7 bases, with 13 bases of the junction left unmatched. The CDR3 is 17 residues long. Per germline, CDR1 SGDLS and CDR2 YYNGEE. This CDR3 reads CASSALLSGGRGGELFF. CDR3 coding DNA: TGTGCCAGCAGCGCCCTGCTAAGCGGGGGGCGGGGCGGGGAGCTGTTTTTT.

This clone was detected a few times. The chain links TRBV2 to TRBJ2-4; D may be TRBD2 (7 bases). Trimming pared 7 bases from V and 7 bases from J, leaving 23 bases between. The CDR3 extends over 16 amino acids. Germline CDR1 reads SNHLY; CDR2 reads FYNNEI. The CDR3 sequence: CASIKGGAGAANIQYF. CDR3 coding DNA: TGTGCCAGCATCAAGGGGGGGGCAGGTGCAGCGAACATTCAGTACTTC.

The rearrangement joins TRBV6-5 to TRBJ2-5; 9 bases match TRBD1. Germline V gives CDR1 MNHEY, CDR2 SVGAGI. This CDR3 is built from 14 residues. V lost 8 bases and J lost 2; bases outside the gene matches: 6. CDR3 nucleotide sequence: TGTGCCAGCCGGGACAGGGACCGACAAGAGACCCAGTACTTC. It specifies CASRDRDRQETQYF.

V is TRBV6-1 and J is TRBJ1-3, with 7 positions matching TRBD1. Trimming cost V 2 bases and J 2 bases; bases outside gene matches: 3. The CDR3 is 15 amino acids. Germline CDR1 and CDR2: MNHNS and SASEGT. The DNA of the CDR3 is TGTGCCAGCAGTGAATACAGGGGACCTGGAAACACCATATATTTT. It codes for CASSEYRGPGNTIYF.

This chain connects TRBV6-1 to TRBJ1-1, with TRBD1 matching 8 bases. The CDR3 is 12 amino acids. The germline CDR1 and CDR2 sequences are MNHNS and SASEGT. The J segment lost 11 bases and the V segment lost 5 bases, leaving 7 bases of the junction unmatched. Here the CDR3 DNA reads TGTGCCAGCAGTTCGACAGGGGTGTGGGCTTTCTTT. Translating gives CASSSTGVWAFF.

The genes are TRBV19 and TRBJ1-2; D is unclear. CDR1 and CDR2 from the germline V gene are LNHDA and SQIVND (reference sequence). Trimming shortened V by 1 base and J by 4 bases, and 7 bases separated the two germline ends. This CDR3 contains 13 residues. The CDR3 reads CASSIAGGYGYTF. In nucleotides, the CDR3 is TGTGCCAGTAGTATAGCGGGTGGCTATGGCTACACCTTC.

The chain is built from TRBV12-3 or TRBV12-4 and TRBJ1-2; 8 nucleotides match TRBD1. CDR3 length: 13 amino acids. Trimming removed 6 bases from V and 3 bases from J; junction bases left unmatched: 3. The CDR3 DNA reads TGTGCCAGCAGGGCGGACAGGGACTATGGCTACACCTTC. It is translated as CASRADRDYGYTF.

The chain has TRBV5-1 and TRBJ1-1, with a tentative D call TRBD1 (5 bases). The V gene's germline CDR1 is SGHRS and CDR2 YFSETQ. Trimming took off 0 bases at V and 3 bases at J, with 12 bases between the two ends. The CDR3 loop spans 15 amino acids. The CDR3 is CASSLARRGYTEAFF. CDR3 in DNA: TGCGCCAGCAGCTTGGCCCGACGGGGGTACACTGAAGCTTTCTTT.

The chain couples TRBV4-1 to TRBJ1-1; D remains unclear. This CDR3 comprises 17 residues. Germline CDR1 and CDR2: MGHRA and YSYEKL. Trimming shortened V by 0 bases and J by 3 bases, and 17 bases separated the two germline ends. CDR3 bases: TGCGCCAGCAGCCAAGATTCGCGGGAAATTTTTGACACTGAAGCTTTCTTT. Translating gives CASSQDSREIFDTEAFF.

The chain joins TRBV5-8 to TRBJ1-1, with D hard to call. The germline CDR1 and CDR2 sequences are SGHTS and YDEGEE. CDR3 size: 14 residues. The V gene lost 6 bases and the J gene lost 4 bases, with 16 bases spanning the gap. CDR3 coding DNA: TGTGCCAGCACCGGATGGTGGGCCGCCACTGAAGCTTTCTTT. Translated, it gives CASTGWWAATEAFF.

In its sample, this clone was seen a few times. CDR3 protein: CAWSVQGGLHYGYTF. The CDR3 DNA reads TGTGCCTGGAGTGTACAAGGGGGCCTCCACTATGGCTACACCTTC. V gene TRBV30 combines with J gene TRBJ1-2, with TRBD1 matching 7 bases. J gave up 3 bases and V 0 bases, and 7 bases lay outside the gene matches. The germline V gene has CDR1 GTSNPN and CDR2 SVGIG (reference sequence). CDR3 size: 15 residues.

This sequence joins TRBV19 and TRBJ1-6; 9 positions agree with TRBD1. The CDR3 has 15 amino acids. V gave up 6 bases and J gave up 7 bases; unmatched junction bases: 7. Germline V gives CDR1 LNHDA, CDR2 SQIVND (reference sequence). This CDR3 is CASRNTGTGNSPLHF. The CDR3 nucleotides are TGTGCCAGTAGAAACACCGGGACAGGGAATTCACCCCTCCACTTT.

The chain employs TRBV3-1 (or the pseudogene TRBV3-2) and TRBJ2-4, with D possibly TRBD2 on 6 matching bases. Trimming left V 2 bases short and J 2 bases short, with 13 bases between. In germline, CDR1 is LGHDT, CDR2 YNNKEL (reference sequence). The CDR3 runs to 16 residues. The CDR3 protein is CASSQLGGVTKNIQYF. The CDR3 nucleotides are TGTGCCAGCAGCCAACTCGGGGGTGTTACCAAAAACATTCAGTACTTC.

The rearrangement uses TRBV30 and TRBJ1-2, with TRBD1 as a possible D gene (6 bases). Germline lookup yields CDR1 GTSNPN and CDR2 SVGIG (reference sequence). The CDR3 totals 15 residues. The V end lost 5 bases, the J end lost 4 bases, and 20 bases lay between the germline ends. The chain's CDR3 is CAWLLPQGLTYGYTF. The CDR3 DNA follows: TGTGCCTGGCTGCTCCCTCAGGGGCTTACCTATGGCTACACCTTC.

This chain connects TRBV4-1 to TRBJ2-5; 9 nucleotides match TRBD2. V gave up 7 bases and J gave up 0 bases; unmatched junction bases: 6. Germline V gives CDR1 MGHRA, CDR2 YSYEKL. CDR3 size: 15 residues. The CDR3 nucleotides are TGCGCCAGCACAGCGGGGGGTGGGTACCAAGAGACCCAGTACTTC. It codes for CASTAGGGYQETQYF.

CDR3 sequence reads: CASRMGQGDYGYTF. DNA for the CDR3: TGTGCCAGCAGGATGGGACAGGGGGATTATGGCTACACCTTC. This sequence joins TRBV2 and TRBJ1-2, with 11 bases that match TRBD1. V shed 6 bases and J 5 bases; nucleotides not matched to a gene: 5. Per germline, CDR1 SNHLY and CDR2 FYNNEI. The CDR3 has 14 amino acids.

Only a few counts were recorded for this clone. The genes are TRBV6-5 and TRBJ2-7, with 9 bases lining up with TRBD1. V lost 0 bases and J lost 3; bases outside the gene matches: 3. There are 15 residues in the CDR3. CDR1 is MNHEY, CDR2 SVGAGI, per germline. The CDR3 region is CASSYSDRGDYEQYV. The CDR3 nucleotides are TGTGCCAGCAGTTACTCGGACAGGGGCGACTACGAGCAGTACGTC.

V usage is TRBV19 and J usage is TRBJ1-1; D ambiguous. V was pared by 1 base and J by 4 bases, with 13 bases between. The CDR3 runs to 15 residues. In germline, CDR1 is LNHDA, CDR2 SQIVND (reference sequence). Written as DNA, the CDR3 is TGTGCCAGTAGTATAGTTCGGGGTTTAAGCACTGAAGCTTTCTTT. It yields the protein CASSIVRGLSTEAFF.

The chain links TRBV6-2 or TRBV6-3 to TRBJ2-3; tentatively, D is TRBD1 (6 bases). The ends were cut back, 0 bases at V and 2 bases at J, with 12 bases in the middle. CDR3 length equals 16 residues. Germline loops: CDR1 MNHEY, CDR2 SVGEGT. The CDR3 DNA sequence: TGTGCCAGCAGTTACTCGCGCAGGGGCGACACAGATACGCAGTATTTT. This encodes CASSYSRRGDTDTQYF.

The V call is TRBV5-6, the J call TRBJ2-4; D remains ambiguous. Trimming stripped 3 bases from V and 7 bases from J, with 8 bases between. Germline V gene data show CDR1 as SGHDT and CDR2 as YYEEEE. This CDR3 contains 12 residues. CDR3 sequence reads: CASSYSNNIQYF. In DNA, the CDR3 is TGTGCCAGCAGCTACTCAAACAACATTCAGTACTTC.

This clone was counted between two and nine times. The chain recombines TRBV2 with TRBJ2-7; a possible D gene is TRBD1 (5 bases). The CDR3 contains 13 residues. V lost 6 bases to trimming and J lost 3 bases, with 12 bases between them. Germline-derived CDR1 and CDR2 are SNHLY and FYNNEI. This CDR3 reads CASRKGIYYEQYV. CDR3 DNA sequence: TGTGCCAGCAGGAAGGGGATTTACTACGAGCAGTACGTC.

The chain recombines TRBV2 with TRBJ1-3; TRBD1 agrees at 9 bases. V was clipped by 4 bases and J by 1 base; unmatched bases: 5. The CDR3 totals 16 residues. Germline CDR1 reads SNHLY; CDR2 reads FYNNEI. The CDR3 nucleotides are TGTGCCAGCAGTGCCGACAGGGGGACGTCTGGAAACACCATATATTTT. Its translation: CASSADRGTSGNTIYF.

The chain has TRBV10-3 and TRBJ1-2; a weak D match, TRBD1 (5 bases). This CDR3 has 11 residues. Trimming took 9 bases from V and 8 from J, leaving 13 bases between them. Germline V CDR1 and CDR2: ENHRY, SYGVKD. The CDR3 sequence: CAIGTPGGYTF. The CDR3, as DNA: TGTGCCATAGGGACTCCCGGGGGCTACACCTTC.

The chain combines TRBV4-1 with TRBJ2-2; the match to TRBD2 covers 8 bases. J gave up 6 bases and V 1 base, and 10 bases lay outside the gene matches. Germline V gene sequence: CDR1 MGHRA, CDR2 YSYEKL. CDR3 size: 17 residues. DNA for the CDR3: TGCGCCAGCAGCCAAGCGGGGGGGAGTTATAGAGCCGGGGAGCTGTTTTTT. Protein product: CASSQAGGSYRAGELFF.

The CDR3 is CASGLVRDGTSTDTQYF. The CDR3 nucleotides read TGTGCTAGTGGTTTGGTACGTGACGGGACTAGCACAGATACGCAGTATTTT. The chain combines TRBV12-5 with TRBJ2-3; the D gene is possibly TRBD2 (6 bases). The germline CDR1 and CDR2 sequences are LGHNT and FRNRAP. Trimming left V 0 bases short and J 0 bases short, with 13 bases between. CDR3 length: 17 amino acids.

CDR3 nucleotides: TGTGCCAGCAGCTTGGCAGGGGAAAGAACAGATACGCAGTATTTT. Residues: CASSLAGERTDTQYF. The V and J genes are TRBV5-4 and TRBJ2-3; TRBD1 is a possible D gene (6 bases). CDR1 and CDR2 from the germline V gene are SGHNT and YYREEE (reference sequence). The V gene lost 0 bases and the J gene lost 3 bases, with 11 bases spanning the gap. This CDR3 contains 15 residues.

Worth noting for this clone: One end of the junction is discordant with germline, which a read error may explain. The chain joins TRBV9 to TRBJ2-2; D not resolved. The CDR3 length is 13 residues. CDR1 and CDR2 from the germline V gene are SGDLS and YYNGEE. CDR3 bases: TGTGCCAGCGGCGTCCCAAACACCGGGGAGCTGTTTTTT. It yields the protein CASGVPNTGELFF. The complete variable domain, with remaining parts taken from reference TRBV9 and TRBJ2-2, reads DSGVTQTPKHLITATGQRVTLRCSPRSGDLSVYWYQQSLDQGLQFLIQYYNGEERAKGNILERFSAQQFPDLHSELNLSSLELGDSALYFCASGVPNTGELFFGEGSRLTVL.

DNA for the CDR3: TGTGCCAGCAGTTGGGACAGGGCGTATGGCTACACCTTC. This codes for CASSWDRAYGYTF. The chain joins TRBV6-2 or TRBV6-3 to TRBJ1-2, with 9 bases identical to TRBD1. V trimming: 4 bases; J trimming: 5 bases; junction bases outside the gene matches: 2. Germline CDR1 and CDR2: MNHEY and SVGEGT. The CDR3 consists of 13 residues.

The rearrangement links TRBV7-8 to TRBJ1-2; 10 positions agree with TRBD1. The CDR3 spans 17 residues. Germline V gives CDR1 SGHVS, CDR2 FQNEAQ. The ends lost 4 bases at V and 5 bases at J; junction bases unmatched: 13. CDR3 coding DNA: TGTGCCAGCAGCTCCCCCCCGGTAGGGGACAGGGGTTATGGCTACACCTTC. It is translated as CASSSPPVGDRGYGYTF.